These 30 T cell receptor beta chains were all obtained from the same sample, sequenced in a study of T cells after somatic rescue of genetic block. Sequenced by immunoSEQ multiplex PCR; TCRdb stores in-frame clones only, minus some. The sample consists of 9,500 to 12,000 clones, less than 80% of them appearing once. The sample consisted of peripheral blood mononuclear cells (PBMCs). The receptors come from a boy younger than 18.

The chain recombines TRBV14 with TRBJ1-3; possibly TRBD1 for D (6 bases). CDR1 is SGHDN, CDR2 FVKESK, per germline. The CDR3 contains 18 residues. Trimming pared 2 bases from V and 0 bases from J, leaving 17 bases between. The CDR3 DNA is TGTGCCAGCAGCCAACTGGACAGCCGCCCTACCTCTGGAAACACCATATATTTT. It yields the protein CASSQLDSRPTSGNTIYF.

The chain uses TRBV7-3 and TRBJ2-5, with D perhaps TRBD2 (6 bases). The V gene's germline CDR1 is SGHTA and CDR2 FQGTGA. The CDR3 is made up of 14 amino acids. Trimming stripped 2 bases from V and 3 bases from J, with 10 bases between. CDR3 bases: TGTGCCAGCAGCTTATCGTGGGAGGAAGAGACCCAGTACTTC. This codes for CASSLSWEEETQYF.

This rearrangement joins TRBV7-2 to TRBJ1-3, with D tentatively TRBD1 (5 bases). The CDR3 runs to 16 residues. V lost 3 bases and J lost 1, with 13 bases in between. From germline, CDR1 is SGHTA and CDR2 FQGNSA. CDR3: CASSFGARTSGNTIYF. For the CDR3, the DNA is TGTGCCAGCAGCTTTGGGGCCAGGACATCTGGAAACACCATATATTTT.

This chain connects TRBV6-5 to TRBJ1-5; D remains unclear. The CDR3 is 14 residues long. The V gene lost 3 bases and the J gene lost 0 bases, with 6 bases spanning the gap. Germline CDR1 reads MNHEY; CDR2 reads SVGAGI. CDR3 loop: CASSYLHSNQPQHF. The CDR3 DNA sequence: TGTGCCAGCAGTTATCTCCATAGCAATCAGCCCCAGCATTTT.

The J gene is TRBJ2-3, the V gene TRBV7-2; 10 positions agree with TRBD1. Germline-derived CDR1 and CDR2 are SGHTA and FQGNSA. CDR3 length: 14 residues. Germline trimming cut 5 bases from V and 8 bases from J; bases unmatched to any gene: 7. The CDR3 coding sequence is TGTGCCAGCAGCCCTGACAGGGGGCGGGGTACGCAGTATTTT. Its translation: CASSPDRGRGTQYF.

The chain links TRBV7-8 to TRBJ2-5; 9 bases match TRBD1. V dropped 4 bases and J dropped 5; count of bases not matched to a gene: 5. From germline, CDR1 is SGHVS and CDR2 FQNEAQ. The CDR3 sequence is 14 residues long. CDR3: CASSSQGARETQYF. The CDR3 DNA reads as TGTGCCAGCAGCTCACAGGGGGCGCGGGAGACCCAGTACTTC.

This clone has more than one count but fewer than ten. This rearrangement joins TRBV12-5 to TRBJ2-7; D call uncertain. The CDR3 consists of 10 residues. V lost 6 bases, J lost 6 bases, and 6 bases lay in between. Germline-derived CDR1 and CDR2 are LGHNT and FRNRAP. CDR3 sequence: CASGTIEQYF. CDR3 bases: TGTGCTAGTGGGACGATCGAGCAGTACTTC.

V and J are TRBV13 and TRBJ2-7; D is possibly TRBD1 (5 bases). CDR1 PRHDT and CDR2 FYEKMQ come from the germline V gene (reference sequence). This CDR3 contains 14 residues. V lost 1 base and J 4 bases, leaving 11 bases between the germline ends. Written as DNA, the CDR3 is TGTGCCAGCAGCTTAGTGGGGCAGGGTTACGAGCAGTACTTC. Its protein is CASSLVGQGYEQYF.

The chain joins TRBV4-1 to TRBJ2-7; D uncertain. The CDR3 totals 13 residues. V dropped 0 bases and J dropped 4 bases, with 7 bases sitting between them. CDR1 MGHRA and CDR2 YSYEKL come from the germline V gene. The chain's CDR3 is CASSQDERYEQYF. DNA of the CDR3: TGCGCCAGCAGCCAAGATGAACGGTACGAGCAGTACTTC.

This clone has just one count. This rearrangement joins TRBV18 to TRBJ2-1; 12 positions match TRBD2. Looked up from germline, CDR1 is KGHSH and CDR2 is LQKENI. This CDR3 is 18 amino acids long. Unmatched junction bases numbered 14, after V lost 2 bases and J lost 9 bases. CDR3 amino acids: CASSPIASASGGVAEQFF. CDR3 DNA sequence: TGTGCCAGCTCACCAATAGCATCGGCTAGCGGGGGGGTGGCTGAGCAGTTCTTC.

V gene TRBV7-8 combines with J gene TRBJ2-1, with D perhaps matching TRBD2 (7 bases). Trimming removed 0 bases at V and 8 bases at J, with 14 bases between. Germline assignment: CDR1 SGHVS and CDR2 FQNEAQ. This CDR3 has 15 residues. Here the CDR3 reads CASSLAWQGRDEQFF. CDR3 DNA sequence: TGTGCCAGCAGCTTAGCTTGGCAGGGGAGGGATGAGCAGTTCTTC.

This clone was counted only a few times. The chain carries TRBV5-1 and TRBJ1-4; possibly TRBD1 for D (5 bases). Trimming stripped 2 bases from V and 6 bases from J, with 11 bases between. The CDR3 is 14 amino acids. In germline, CDR1 is SGHRS, CDR2 YFSETQ. DNA of the CDR3: TGCGCCAGCAGCTTAGGGACGCACGATGAAAAACTGTTTTTT. Translated: CASSLGTHDEKLFF.

CDR3 region: CASSLAPAWSHEQYF. CDR3 sequence (DNA): TGTGCCAGCAGTTTGGCCCCTGCATGGTCCCACGAGCAGTACTTC. The chain has TRBV28 and TRBJ2-7; no firm D call. The CDR3 runs to 15 residues. Germline values: CDR1 MDHEN, CDR2 SYDVKM. Trimming cost V 3 bases and J 5 bases, with 17 bases left between them.

This clone has only a few counts. The V call is TRBV6-5, the J call TRBJ2-1, with D tentatively TRBD1 (6 bases). V lost 2 bases, J lost 1 base, and 9 bases lay in between. This CDR3 has 15 residues. The germline V gene has CDR1 MNHEY and CDR2 SVGAGI. The CDR3, as DNA: TGTGCCAGCAGTTACGAGGGGGTATCCTACAATGAGCAGTTCTTC. Translated: CASSYEGVSYNEQFF.

The V gene is TRBV2, the J gene TRBJ1-5; D might be TRBD1 (5 bases). The germline CDR1 and CDR2 sequences are SNHLY and FYNNEI. The CDR3 consists of 14 residues. V was cut by 6 bases and J by 6 bases, with 15 bases left in between. The CDR3 DNA is TGTGCCAGCAGCCCCGGGACGGTTGGTCAGCCCCAGCATTTT. This translates into CASSPGTVGQPQHF.

J is TRBJ2-5 and V is TRBV7-9; 7 bases map to TRBD2. This CDR3 region has 14 residues. Germline values: CDR1 SEHNR, CDR2 FQNEAQ (reference sequence). V trimming: 1 base; J trimming: 11 bases; junction bases outside the gene matches: 10. The CDR3 nucleotides read TGTGCCAGCAGCTTAGAAGTGGGAGGGGATGAGCAGTACTTC. Its translation is CASSLEVGGDEQYF.

The gene calls are TRBV18 and TRBJ1-1, with 9 bases aligning to TRBD1. CDR3 size: 13 residues. V was pared by 6 bases and J by 4 bases, with 3 bases of the junction left unmatched. Germline CDR1 and CDR2: KGHSH and LQKENI. The CDR3 here is CASSPTGGTEAFF. The CDR3 DNA is TGTGCCAGCTCGCCGACAGGGGGCACTGAAGCTTTCTTT. Combining the CDR3 with reference TRBV18 and TRBJ1-1 gives the whole variable domain NAGVMQNPRHLVRRRGQEARLRCSPMKGHSHVYWYRQLPEEGLKFMVYLQKENIIDESGMPKERFSAEFPKEGPSILRIQQVVRGDSAAYFCASSPTGGTEAFFGQGTRLTVV.

V is TRBV7-7 and J is TRBJ2-2; 7 nucleotides match TRBD2. The germline V gene has CDR1 SSHAT and CDR2 FNYEAQ (reference sequence). After removal of 4 bases from V and 4 bases from J, the junction contained 9 bases not matched to a gene. CDR3 length equals 16 residues. The CDR3 region is CASSSTGRIGTGELFF. As DNA, the CDR3 is TGTGCCAGCAGCTCCACCGGGAGGATTGGCACCGGGGAGCTGTTTTTT.

The V call is TRBV9, the J call TRBJ1-3; D might be TRBD1 (6 bases). This CDR3 is 18 amino acids long. V was trimmed by 3 bases and J by 6 bases, leaving 25 bases between them. CDR1 is SGDLS and CDR2 is YYNGEE in the germline V gene. CDR3 sequence (DNA): TGTGCCAGCAGCGCCGCCCCAAATTTAGGGGGGCTGGCAAACACCATATATTTT. This gives the protein CASSAAPNLGGLANTIYF.

This clone has a single count. The chain joins TRBV7-2 to TRBJ2-7; no clear D gene. V was shortened by 5 bases and J by 2 bases, with 13 bases between the two germline ends. This CDR3 spans 14 amino acids. Germline-derived CDR1 and CDR2 are SGHTA and FQGNSA. The CDR3 here is CASSIGPVPYEQYF. CDR3 DNA sequence: TGTGCCAGCAGCATTGGACCGGTTCCCTACGAGCAGTACTTC.

This chain links TRBV10-3 with TRBJ1-2; D may be TRBD1 (5 bases). Germline V gene lookup returns CDR1 ENHRY and CDR2 SYGVKD. V was pared by 2 bases and J by 4 bases, with 5 bases between. The CDR3 spans 12 residues. The CDR3 nucleotides are TGTGCCATCAGTGAGAGGGGCTATGGCTACACCTTC. This encodes CAISERGYGYTF.

The rearrangement links TRBV7-9 to TRBJ1-1; 7 bases line up with TRBD1. The CDR3 contains 17 residues. Germline V CDR1 and CDR2: SEHNR, FQNEAQ (reference sequence). The junction had 9 bases not matched to a gene; V was cut back by 1 base and J by 1 base. This CDR3 is CASSLVVAGGTNTEAFF. Here the CDR3 DNA reads TGTGCCAGCAGCTTAGTAGTGGCAGGGGGGACGAACACTGAAGCTTTCTTT.

This clone was picked up one time. This chain uses TRBV7-8 with TRBJ1-6; 9 bases fit TRBD1. In germline, CDR1 is SGHVS, CDR2 FQNEAQ. V gave up 2 bases and J gave up 10 bases; unmatched junction bases: 6. CDR3 length: 15 amino acids. This CDR3 is CASSLMDRGGSPLHF. The DNA for the CDR3 is TGTGCCAGCAGCTTAATGGACAGGGGAGGATCACCCCTCCACTTT.

The V and J genes are TRBV9 and TRBJ2-2, with TRBD2 matching over 8 bases. Per the germline V gene, CDR1 is SGDLS and CDR2 is YYNGEE. J lost 6 bases, V lost 6 bases, and 7 bases had no gene match. CDR3 size: 14 residues. The CDR3 coding sequence is TGTGCCAGCAACAGCGGGAGTCGCGCCGGGGAGCTGTTTTTT. Protein sequence: CASNSGSRAGELFF.

V and J are TRBV20-1 and TRBJ1-2, with 10 positions matching TRBD1. The CDR3 extends over 11 amino acids. V lost 5 bases to trimming and J lost 8 bases; unmatched junction nucleotides: 2. CDR1 and CDR2 from the germline V gene are DFQATT and SNEGSKA (reference sequence). CDR3 sequence reads: CSAWTGGGYTF. CDR3 DNA sequence: TGCAGTGCTTGGACAGGGGGAGGCTACACCTTC.

V is TRBV12-5 and J is TRBJ2-7, with TRBD1 identical over 7 bases. Germline values: CDR1 LGHNT, CDR2 FRNRAP. This CDR3 spans 16 amino acids. V shed 3 bases, J shed 5 bases, and the junction held 13 bases outside the gene matches. The CDR3 sequence is CASGLERTGPWDEQYF. The DNA of the CDR3 is TGTGCTAGTGGTTTAGAAAGGACAGGACCTTGGGACGAGCAGTACTTC.

The sample holds a few counts of this clone. The chain has TRBV28 and TRBJ1-2; 9 nucleotides align to TRBD1. The CDR3 totals 15 residues. J lost 2 bases, V lost 4 bases, and 5 bases had no gene match. Germline-derived CDR1 and CDR2 are MDHEN and SYDVKM. For the CDR3, the DNA is TGTGCCAGCAGTTCCGGACAGGGGTTCAACTATGGCTACACCTTC. Translated: CASSSGQGFNYGYTF.

The CDR3 protein is CASSPSAENYGYTF. In DNA form, the CDR3 reads TGTGCCAGCAGCCCCAGTGCAGAGAACTATGGCTACACCTTC. The rearrangement uses TRBV9 and TRBJ1-2; D call uncertain. V was cut by 4 bases and J by 2 bases, with 12 bases left in between. This CDR3 has 14 amino acids. Germline loops: CDR1 SGDLS, CDR2 YYNGEE.

In DNA form, the CDR3 reads TGCGCCAGCAGCGCCCCGGGACAGGGTTCCTACAATGAGCAGTTCTTC. Translating it yields CASSAPGQGSYNEQFF. This sequence joins TRBV5-1 and TRBJ2-1; 9 bases align to TRBD1. The CDR3 has 16 amino acids. Looked up from germline, CDR1 is SGHRS and CDR2 is YFSETQ. Trimming at V came to 4 bases and at J to 1 base, leaving 6 bases not matched to a gene.

V and J are TRBV9 and TRBJ2-1; possibly TRBD1 for D (5 bases). The CDR3 length is 16 residues. The germline V gene encodes CDR1 SGDLS and CDR2 YYNGEE. V lost 4 bases and J lost 3, with 17 bases in between. CDR3 loop: CASSPHSGRGYNEQFF. In DNA form, the CDR3 reads TGTGCCAGCAGCCCGCATTCCGGAAGGGGCTACAATGAGCAGTTCTTC.